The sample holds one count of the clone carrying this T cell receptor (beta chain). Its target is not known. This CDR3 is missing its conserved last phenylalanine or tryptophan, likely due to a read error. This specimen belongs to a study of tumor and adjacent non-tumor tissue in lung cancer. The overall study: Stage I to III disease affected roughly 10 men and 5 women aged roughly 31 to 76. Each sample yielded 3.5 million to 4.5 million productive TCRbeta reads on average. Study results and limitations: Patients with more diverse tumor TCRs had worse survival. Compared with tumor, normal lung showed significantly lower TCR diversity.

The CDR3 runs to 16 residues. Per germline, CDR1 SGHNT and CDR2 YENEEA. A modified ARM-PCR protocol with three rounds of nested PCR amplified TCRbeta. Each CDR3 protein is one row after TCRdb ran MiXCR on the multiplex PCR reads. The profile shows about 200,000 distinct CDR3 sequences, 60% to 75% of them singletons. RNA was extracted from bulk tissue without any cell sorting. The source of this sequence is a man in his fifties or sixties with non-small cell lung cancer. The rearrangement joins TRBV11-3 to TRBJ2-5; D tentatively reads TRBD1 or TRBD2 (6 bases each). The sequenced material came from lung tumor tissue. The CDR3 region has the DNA TGTGCCAGAAGCTTAGGATTCGTTCAGGGGAGGAAGACCCAGTACTTG. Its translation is CARSLGFVQGRKTQYL.